Each of the 25 T cell receptor beta chains below was sequenced from the same sample in a study of spatial heterogeneity in lung cancer. Study conclusions and caveats: Expanded alpha and beta TCR counts within tumors tracked tumor mutation counts.

Each CDR3 protein is one row after TCRdb ran MiXCR on the 5' RACE reads. The table lists some 100,000 distinct CDR3 sequences, around 4.3% of them singletons. These receptors have no identified antigens. The time point: sample taken at primary tumor resection. Sequencing was performed on lung tumor tissue, taken at surgery. The receptors shown here come from a male donor with early-stage non-small cell lung cancer.

This clonotype was seen ten or more times. This sequence joins TRBV28 and TRBJ2-7, with D hard to call. V was pared by 6 bases and J by 6 bases, with 15 bases between. CDR1 and CDR2 (germline): MDHEN, SYDVKM. This CDR3 is 13 amino acids long. The CDR3 DNA follows: TGTGCCAGCAGCCGACGCCCAGACACCGAGCAGTACTTC. Its protein is CASSRRPDTEQYF.

This clonotype was seen repeatedly, ten times or more. This chain links TRBV12-3 or TRBV12-4 with TRBJ2-5; D gene unclear. With 0 bases removed from V and 4 bases from J, the gap between germline ends came to 6 bases. This CDR3 comprises 13 residues. Here the CDR3 DNA reads TGTGCCAGCAGTTTAGCGGCGCGAGAGACCCAGTACTTC. This encodes CASSLAARETQYF.

Turning to this clonotype: Given a much more abundant clone one base away, this may be a read error. The CDR3 does not end in the conserved phenylalanine or tryptophan, so this is likely a read error. V and J are TRBV10-2 and TRBJ1-1, with TRBD1 as a possible D gene (5 bases). Germline loops: CDR1 WSHSY, CDR2 SAAADI. This CDR3 comprises 13 residues. V lost 8 bases and J lost 5, with 15 bases in between. The CDR3 here is CASGRIQGTEAFL. As DNA, the CDR3 is TGCGCCAGCGGGAGGATTCAGGGAACTGAAGCTTTCCTT.

This clonotype has more than one count but fewer than ten. This sequence joins TRBV11-1 and TRBJ2-2, with TRBD1 matching over 7 bases. There are 16 residues in the CDR3. Unmatched junction bases numbered 10, after V lost 3 bases and J lost 6 bases. From germline, CDR1 is SGHAT and CDR2 FQDESV (reference sequence). This CDR3 is CASSFGQGDLAGELFF. In DNA form, the CDR3 reads TGTGCCAGCAGCTTTGGTCAGGGGGATCTTGCCGGGGAGCTGTTTTTT.

The chain joins TRBV20-1 to TRBJ2-7; D may be TRBD2 (5 bases). CDR3 length: 12 amino acids. Germline V gene lookup returns CDR1 DFQATT and CDR2 SNEGSKA (reference sequence). The ends were cut back, 5 bases at V and 5 bases at J, with 13 bases in the middle. The CDR3 DNA follows: TGCAGTGCTCACGGGGTTGGGGACGAGCAGTACTTC. Translation gives CSAHGVGDEQYF.

This clonotype was observed at least ten times. The J gene is TRBJ2-3, the V gene TRBV18, with 9 positions matching TRBD1. This CDR3 contains 16 residues. CDR1 KGHSH and CDR2 LQKENI come from the germline V gene. Losses at the gene ends were 3 bases for V and 2 bases for J; bases not matched to a gene: 6. CDR3 loop: CASSPRGQGHTDTQYF. The CDR3 DNA reads as TGTGCCAGCTCACCCCGGGGACAGGGTCACACAGATACGCAGTATTTT.

This clonotype showed up many times. This CDR3 reads CASRGPWGGGYEQYF. Written as DNA, the CDR3 is TGTGCCAGCAGGGGTCCATGGGGGGGAGGCTACGAGCAGTACTTC. V is TRBV25-1 and J is TRBJ2-7, with TRBD2 matching over 7 bases. From germline, CDR1 is MGHDK and CDR2 SYGVNS. V was clipped by 6 bases and J by 3 bases; unmatched bases: 11. The CDR3 loop spans 15 amino acids.

This clonotype has ten or more counts. This rearrangement joins TRBV19 to TRBJ2-6; D unclear. V lost 10 bases, J lost 1 base, and 11 bases lay in between. Germline V gene data show CDR1 as LNHDA and CDR2 as SQIVND (reference sequence). The CDR3 totals 14 residues. The DNA of the CDR3 is TGTGCCACCATCGGGCTATCTGGGGCCAACGTCCTGACTTTC. Translated, it gives CATIGLSGANVLTF.

The table lists this clonotype with many counts. The chain has TRBV24-1 and TRBJ2-1, with a possible D match to TRBD2 (6 bases). Trimming took off 3 bases at V and 6 bases at J, with 11 bases between the two ends. The CDR3 is 14 residues long. Looked up from germline, CDR1 is KGHDR and CDR2 is SFDVKD. The CDR3 DNA follows: TGTGCCACCAGTGATACTGGGGACTTCAATGAGCAGTTCTTC. This translates into CATSDTGDFNEQFF.

This clonotype was picked up many times. The genes are TRBV2 and TRBJ2-7, with 9 bases aligning to TRBD1. Germline assignment: CDR1 SNHLY and CDR2 FYNNEI. The V gene end was trimmed by 6 bases and the J gene end by 7 bases; junction bases not matched to a gene: 13. CDR3 length equals 15 residues. CDR3 protein: CASRSPGQGNLEQYF. CDR3 coding DNA: TGTGCCAGCAGGTCACCGGGACAGGGAAACTTGGAGCAGTACTTC.

This clonotype was seen many times. The chain is built from TRBV2 and TRBJ2-7; TRBD1 is a possible D gene (6 bases). This CDR3 is built from 12 residues. CDR1 and CDR2 from the germline V gene are SNHLY and FYNNEI. V was trimmed by 7 bases and J by 6 bases, leaving 13 bases between them. The CDR3 nucleotides are TGTGCCAGCACCACAGGGACGGGCGAGCAGTACTTC. Encoded protein: CASTTGTGEQYF.

This clonotype was observed many times. CDR3 sequence (DNA): TGTGCCAGCAGCCCAGACGAGCGACCCTACGAGCAGTACTTC. Translated, it gives CASSPDERPYEQYF. V and J are TRBV4-2 and TRBJ2-7; D not certain. Germline V gene lookup returns CDR1 LGHNA and CDR2 YNFKEQ. V lost 4 bases and J 2 bases, leaving 12 bases between the germline ends. The CDR3 is 14 amino acids.

This clonotype was found many times. This chain joins TRBV28 and TRBJ2-1; D might be TRBD2 (6 bases). Germline loops: CDR1 MDHEN, CDR2 SYDVKM. The CDR3 length is 14 residues. The V and J ends lost 5 bases and 4 bases respectively, with 12 bases between them. CDR3 sequence: CASSTPGLYNEQFF. The CDR3 region has the DNA TGTGCCAGCAGTACGCCAGGACTATACAATGAGCAGTTCTTC.

This clonotype showed up many times. This chain uses TRBV28 with TRBJ2-4; 7 bases line up with TRBD2. There are 19 residues in the CDR3. With V trimmed by 5 bases and J by 4 bases, 20 bases remained unmatched. CDR1 is MDHEN, CDR2 SYDVKM, per germline. The CDR3 DNA follows: TGTGCCAGCAGTATTGCGGGGCTTCTGCGGGGGTCCAGTAAAAACATTCAGTACTTC. The encoded protein is CASSIAGLLRGSSKNIQYF.

This clonotype was counted a few times. CDR3: CASRVEGSYNEKLFF. DNA of the CDR3: TGTGCCAGCCGAGTTGAGGGGTCCTATAATGAAAAACTGTTTTTT. The genes are TRBV2 and TRBJ1-4, with D perhaps matching TRBD1 (5 bases). CDR1 is SNHLY and CDR2 is FYNNEI in the germline V gene. The CDR3 runs 15 residues. V was shortened by 8 bases and J by 4 bases, with 17 bases between the two germline ends.

The sample holds many counts of this clonotype. V usage is TRBV14 and J usage is TRBJ1-6; D perhaps matches TRBD1 (5 bases). The CDR3 extends over 16 amino acids. Trimming left V 4 bases short and J 0 bases short, with 10 bases between. The germline V gene encodes CDR1 SGHDN and CDR2 FVKESK. CDR3 amino acids: CASSLGASSYNSPLHF. Here the CDR3 DNA reads TGTGCCAGCAGCCTAGGGGCGAGCTCCTATAATTCACCCCTCCACTTT.

V gene TRBV9 combines with J gene TRBJ2-5; 7 bases fit TRBD1. The CDR3 totals 15 residues. Unmatched junction bases numbered 9, after V lost 3 bases and J lost 4 bases. Germline V gene data show CDR1 as SGDLS and CDR2 as YYNGEE. The CDR3 reads CASSAYGTVLETQYF. CDR3 DNA sequence: TGTGCCAGCAGCGCATACGGGACAGTCCTAGAGACCCAGTACTTC.

This clonotype has a count of ten or more. V gene TRBV10-3 combines with J gene TRBJ2-4; TRBD1 aligns across 8 bases. The germline gives CDR1 ENHRY, CDR2 SYGVKD. CDR3 length: 18 residues. After removal of 11 bases from V and 0 bases from J, the junction contained 18 bases not matched to a gene. The CDR3 nucleotides read TGTGCCTCCGCCCCCCGGACAGGGCTGCGACTAGCCAAAAACATTCAGTACTTC. Translating gives CASAPRTGLRLAKNIQYF.

Many counts were recorded for this clonotype. The chain employs TRBV25-1 and TRBJ2-7; tentative D call: TRBD1 (6 bases). The germline gives CDR1 MGHDK, CDR2 SYGVNS. This CDR3 is built from 14 residues. The V end was cut by 5 bases, the J end by 7 bases, with 18 bases between. In DNA form, the CDR3 reads TGTGCCAGCAGTTCTGCAGGGGCCGGTAGAGAGCAGTACTTC. Its translation: CASSSAGAGREQYF.

V is TRBV5-1 and J is TRBJ2-2, with D unresolved. V lost 0 bases and J lost 1, with 13 bases in between. Germline CDR1 SGHRS, CDR2 YFSETQ. CDR3 length equals 17 residues. The CDR3 sequence: CASSLAPGAGNTGELFF. The CDR3 DNA reads as TGCGCCAGCAGCTTGGCCCCTGGCGCAGGGAACACCGGGGAGCTGTTTTTT.

This clonotype was recorded many times. The J gene is TRBJ2-7, the V gene TRBV5-4; TRBD1 is a possible D gene (6 bases). The CDR3 contains 15 residues. Germline V gives CDR1 SGHNT, CDR2 YYREEE (reference sequence). Between the trimmed V and J ends, which lost 5 bases and 4 bases, there was a span of 19 bases. Here the CDR3 reads CASRTTGSGTYEQYF. DNA of the CDR3: TGTGCCAGCAGAACCACAGGGTCCGGTACGTACGAGCAGTACTTC.

This clonotype was detected many times. This chain connects TRBV20-1 to TRBJ1-1; D may be TRBD1 (5 bases). Germline V gene sequence: CDR1 DFQATT, CDR2 SNEGSKA (reference sequence). Trimming shortened V by 3 bases and J by 1 base, and 12 bases separated the two germline ends. CDR3 length: 14 residues. The DNA of the CDR3 is TGCAGTGCTAGGGGAGGGGACCCGAACACTGAAGCTTTCTTT. The encoded protein is CSARGGDPNTEAFF.

This clonotype was detected ten times or more. The genes are TRBV27 and TRBJ1-6; unclear D gene. Germline V gene sequence: CDR1 MNHEY, CDR2 SMNVEV (reference sequence). Deletions cut 4 bases from V and 7 bases from J, with 11 bases between. The length of the CDR3 is 14 residues. The CDR3 sequence is CASSYIGLNSPLHF. DNA of the CDR3: TGTGCCAGCAGTTATATAGGGTTGAATTCACCCCTCCACTTT.

There are many counts of this clonotype. The chain couples TRBV29-1 to TRBJ2-5; no firm D call. Germline assignment: CDR1 SQVTM and CDR2 ANQGSEA. The CDR3 covers 12 residues. Trimming shortened V by 4 bases and J by 5 bases, and 11 bases separated the two germline ends. Here the CDR3 reads CSVGQSGETQYF. The CDR3 nucleotides are TGCAGCGTTGGGCAGTCTGGGGAGACCCAGTACTTC.

This clonotype was seen a few times. Written as DNA, the CDR3 is TGTGCCAGCAGCCCCCGGGGGAGTGGTTGGAGGGCAATCGATGAGCAGTTCTTC. It codes for CASSPRGSGWRAIDEQFF. The chain recombines TRBV5-6 with TRBJ2-1; D possibly corresponds to TRBD2 (6 bases). With 4 bases removed from V and 8 bases from J, the gap between germline ends came to 28 bases. The CDR3 extends over 18 amino acids. The germline V gene encodes CDR1 SGHDT and CDR2 YYEEEE.